This T cell receptor beta chain was sequenced for a study of cytomegalovirus exposure and HLA in healthy donors. Vbeta (60) and Jbeta (13) primers were used in the PCR. TCRdb's table, derived via immunoSEQ multiplex PCR, lists solely in-frame clones and lacks some. This sample has fewer than 250,000 clones, with around 79% found just once. General study results and limits: When a later analysis was performed, an Asian-associated ancestry cluster reportedly had fewer N-insertions than the approximately 600-donor mean.

With regard to this clone: What it binds is unknown.

V shed 0 bases and J shed 1 base, with 10 bases lying between them. The germline V gene encodes CDR1 SGHDT and CDR2 YYEEEE. This CDR3 is built from 15 residues. This TCR was recovered from a male donor in good health and CMV-seronegative. Sequencing was performed on PBMCs. This chain uses TRBV5-6 with TRBJ2-5; D is perhaps TRBD2 (5 bases). As DNA, the CDR3 is TGTGCCAGCAGCTTGGCCGGGAACGGCCAAGAGACCCAGTACTTC. The encoded protein is CASSLAGNGQETQYF.